Presented here are 21 T cell receptor beta chains from one specimen sequenced in a study of blood T cell repertoires in COVID-19. Measured with immunoSEQ multiplex PCR; TCRdb has only the in-frame clones, and not every one. The sample records 250,000 to 350,000 clones, about four fifths being singletons. The sample was peripheral blood. These receptor sequences come from a human donor with COVID-19, enrolled during active disease. The donor label of this sample is uncertain.

This chain uses TRBV25-1 with TRBJ1-1, with D maybe TRBD1 (5 bases). Germline CDR1 is MGHDK and CDR2 is SYGVNS. V was cut by 1 base and J by 6 bases, with 12 bases left in between. CDR3 length equals 14 residues. CDR3 coding DNA: TGTGCCAGCAGTGAATTCGGGGGGAGGCCTGAAGCTTTCTTT. It is translated as CASSEFGGRPEAFF. Filled out from reference TRBV25-1 and TRBJ1-1, the complete variable domain reads EADIYQTPRYLVIGTGKKITLECSQTMGHDKMYWYQQDPGMELHLIHYSYGVNSTEKGDLSSESTVSRIRTEHFPLTLESARPSHTSQYLCASSEFGGRPEAFFGQGTRLTVV.

The chain recombines TRBV7-2 with TRBJ1-6; D is unresolved. V was pared by 7 bases and J by 0 bases, with 13 bases between. The CDR3 is made up of 16 amino acids. The germline gives CDR1 SGHTA, CDR2 FQGNSA. As DNA, the CDR3 is TGTGCCAGCATCCGGACTGGGAGCTCCTATAATTCACCCCTCCACTTT. This encodes CASIRTGSSYNSPLHF.

The chain carries TRBV2 and TRBJ2-1, with TRBD1 matching over 8 bases. This CDR3 is built from 13 residues. V lost 8 bases to trimming and J lost 3 bases; unmatched junction nucleotides: 3. Per germline, CDR1 SNHLY and CDR2 FYNNEI. The CDR3 nucleotides read TGTGCCAGCCAGGGGGCTCGCTACAATGAGCAGTTCTTC. Amino acids: CASQGARYNEQFF. The variable domain in full, completed from reference TRBV2 and TRBJ2-1, reads EPEVTQTPSHQVTQMGQEVILRCVPISNHLYFYWYRQILGQKVEFLVSFYNNEISEKSEIFDDQFSVERPDGSNFTLKIRSTKLEDSAMYFCASQGARYNEQFFGPGTRLTVL.

V gene TRBV6-5 combines with J gene TRBJ1-5; D is undetermined. V was cut by 5 bases and J by 0 bases, with 11 bases left in between. From germline, CDR1 is MNHEY and CDR2 SVGAGI. This CDR3 has 15 residues. The CDR3, as DNA: TGTGCCAGCAGTCTAACTTATTCTAGCAATCAGCCCCAGCATTTT. Translation: CASSLTYSSNQPQHF.

The rearrangement uses TRBV7-8 and TRBJ2-2; 9 positions match TRBD1. V lost 4 bases and J lost 5; bases outside the gene matches: 5. The CDR3 runs to 15 residues. In germline, CDR1 is SGHVS, CDR2 FQNEAQ. CDR3 loop: CASSSGTGRTGELFF. The CDR3 DNA follows: TGTGCCAGCAGCTCCGGGACAGGGCGAACCGGGGAGCTGTTTTTT.

This clone was detected only a few times. Other DNA sequences in the sample encode the same CDR3. This chain uses TRBV6-5 with TRBJ1-5; D possibly corresponds to TRBD1 (6 bases). V shed 4 bases and J shed 3 bases, with 10 bases lying between them. In germline, CDR1 is MNHEY, CDR2 SVGAGI. The CDR3 spans 14 residues. In DNA, the CDR3 is TGTGCCAGCAGTTCCACAGGGAACAATCAGCCCCAGCATTTT. Its protein is CASSSTGNNQPQHF.

This rearrangement joins TRBV5-6 to TRBJ1-5, with a weak D call TRBD1 (5 bases). The CDR3 loop spans 13 amino acids. Germline CDR1 SGHDT, CDR2 YYEEEE. The germline V and J ends were trimmed by 4 bases and 9 bases, with 14 bases remaining between them. In nucleotides, the CDR3 is TGTGCCAGCAGCGCCGGGGGAGGGCGGCCCCAGCATTTT. It is translated as CASSAGGGRPQHF.

The J gene is TRBJ2-7, the V gene TRBV9; a weak D match, TRBD1 (6 bases). V was pared by 0 bases and J by 1 base, with 17 bases between. This CDR3 has 17 residues. Germline CDR1 SGDLS, CDR2 YYNGEE. In DNA, the CDR3 is TGTGCCAGCAGCGTAGCCCCCGGTGGGGGCGGATCCTACGAGCAGTACTTC. Protein: CASSVAPGGGGSYEQYF.

The J gene is TRBJ1-5, the V gene TRBV3-1 (or the pseudogene TRBV3-2), with D hard to call. The CDR3 contains 14 residues. V dropped 3 bases and J dropped 4 bases, with 10 bases sitting between them. Looked up from germline, CDR1 is LGHDT and CDR2 is YNNKEL (reference sequence). The CDR3 loop reads CASSQSEMNQPQHF. The CDR3 DNA is TGTGCCAGCAGCCAGTCGGAGATGAATCAGCCCCAGCATTTT.

The V gene is TRBV19, the J gene TRBJ2-2, with TRBD2 identical over 7 bases. Germline values: CDR1 LNHDA, CDR2 SQIVND (reference sequence). CDR3 length equals 16 residues. Trimming at V came to 3 bases and at J to 3 bases, leaving 7 bases not matched to a gene. The CDR3 is CASSIRAGRDTGELFF. The CDR3 DNA is TGTGCCAGTAGTATCAGGGCAGGGAGGGACACCGGGGAGCTGTTTTTT.

The chain uses TRBV28 and TRBJ2-5, with 11 bases that match TRBD2. The CDR3 has 15 amino acids. The germline gives CDR1 MDHEN, CDR2 SYDVKM. The junction had 7 bases not matched to a gene; V was cut back by 5 bases and J by 5 bases. The CDR3: CASSPTSGRGETQYF. CDR3 bases: TGTGCCAGCAGTCCTACTAGCGGGAGAGGGGAGACCCAGTACTTC.

The count of this clone is one. The chain joins TRBV3-1 (or the pseudogene TRBV3-2) to TRBJ1-2; 7 bases are shared with TRBD1. The germline gives CDR1 LGHDT, CDR2 YNNKEL (reference sequence). The CDR3 contains 13 residues. After removal of 4 bases from V and 7 bases from J, the junction contained 6 bases not matched to a gene. Here the CDR3 reads CASSPTGQRGYTF. The CDR3 DNA reads as TGTGCCAGCAGCCCCACGGGACAGCGTGGCTACACCTTC.

The chain joins TRBV19 to TRBJ2-7, with 9 bases fitting TRBD1. The ends lost 4 bases at V and 0 bases at J; junction bases unmatched: 10. CDR3 length: 17 amino acids. Germline CDR1 is LNHDA and CDR2 is SQIVND (reference sequence). CDR3 nucleotide sequence: TGTGCCAGTAGTAGTAATCCGGGACAGGGAGCCTCCTACGAGCAGTACTTC. This sequence encodes CASSSNPGQGASYEQYF.

The genes are TRBV28 and TRBJ2-5; D is uncertain. In germline, CDR1 is MDHEN, CDR2 SYDVKM. The CDR3 has 14 amino acids. Trimming pared 3 bases from V and 4 bases from J, leaving 12 bases between. The DNA of the CDR3 is TGTGCCAGCAGTTTTGGTTGGTCGGGAGAGACCCAGTACTTC. Its translation: CASSFGWSGETQYF.

The genes are TRBV5-5 and TRBJ1-6; D is unresolved. Germline assignment: CDR1 SGHKS and CDR2 YYEKEE (reference sequence). V was clipped by 5 bases and J by 7 bases, with 10 bases between them. The CDR3 spans 13 residues. The DNA of the CDR3 is TGTGCCAGCAGTTCCGTGGAGAATTCACCCCTCCACTTT. This gives the protein CASSSVENSPLHF.

The chain recombines TRBV9 with TRBJ2-1, with 7 nucleotides matching TRBD2. CDR3 size: 16 residues. The V segment lost 4 bases and the J segment 0 bases; nucleotides outside the gene matches: 7. Germline CDR1 is SGDLS and CDR2 is YYNGEE. CDR3 nucleotide sequence: TGTGCCAGCAGCCTCGGGAGGATCAGCTCCTACAATGAGCAGTTCTTC. Protein sequence: CASSLGRISSYNEQFF.

The chain recombines TRBV3-1 (or the pseudogene TRBV3-2) with TRBJ2-1, with TRBD2 identical over 7 bases. The CDR3 is made up of 16 amino acids. The V segment lost 5 bases and the J segment 2 bases; nucleotides outside the gene matches: 9. CDR1 LGHDT and CDR2 YNNKEL come from the germline V gene (reference sequence). CDR3: CASSSLAGPAYNEQFF. Written as DNA, the CDR3 is TGTGCCAGCAGCTCATTAGCGGGTCCTGCCTACAATGAGCAGTTCTTC.

The V gene is TRBV15, the J gene TRBJ1-5, with D unclear. Germline lookup yields CDR1 LNHNV and CDR2 YYDKDF (reference sequence). Trimming shortened V by 4 bases and J by 0 bases, and 10 bases separated the two germline ends. This CDR3 contains 15 residues. CDR3 DNA sequence: TGTGCCACCAGCACTCTTCCGGTTAGCAATCAGCCCCAGCATTTT. It codes for CATSTLPVSNQPQHF.

The gene calls are TRBV27 and TRBJ1-2; D might be TRBD1 (5 bases). V lost 7 bases, J lost 8 bases, and 11 bases lay in between. CDR1 and CDR2 from the germline V gene are MNHEY and SMNVEV (reference sequence). The CDR3 spans 11 residues. The CDR3 nucleotides read TGTGCCAGCAACTCAGGGTTGGGCTACACCTTC. This sequence encodes CASNSGLGYTF.

V is TRBV5-4 and J is TRBJ2-3; TRBD2 agrees at 10 bases. This CDR3 is built from 17 residues. After removal of 3 bases from V and 4 bases from J, the junction contained 11 bases not matched to a gene. CDR1 is SGHNT and CDR2 is YYREEE in the germline V gene (reference sequence). The CDR3 DNA reads as TGTGCCAGCAGCTCGGCGCTTAGCGGGAGGTTGGCAGATACGCAGTATTTT. Protein: CASSSALSGRLADTQYF. Together with reference TRBV5-4 and TRBJ2-3, the CDR3 gives the full variable domain: ETGVTQSPTHLIKTRGQQVTLRCSSQSGHNTVSWYQQALGQGPQFIFQYYREEENGRGNFPPRFSGLQFPNYSSELNVNALELDDSALYLCASSSALSGRLADTQYFGPGTRLTVL.

V is TRBV28 and J is TRBJ1-1; no firm D call. Trimming shortened V by 2 bases and J by 5 bases, and 18 bases separated the two germline ends. Germline V gene data show CDR1 as MDHEN and CDR2 as SYDVKM. The CDR3 consists of 16 residues. CDR3 region: CASSLPAISGGTEAFF. The CDR3, as DNA: TGTGCCAGCAGTTTACCTGCAATATCGGGAGGGACTGAAGCTTTCTTT. Full variable domain (remainder filled in from reference TRBV28 and TRBJ1-1): DVKVTQSSRYLVKRTGEKVFLECVQDMDHENMFWYRQDPGLGLRLIYFSYDVKMKEKGDIPEGYSVSREKKERFSLILESASTNQTSMYLCASSLPAISGGTEAFFGQGTRLTVV.